This TCR beta chain was documented in a study of sequential checkpoint blockade in melanoma. Study as a whole: TCRβ was sequenced from DNA of 90 to 95 pretreatment tumors.

Method: immunoSEQ multiplex PCR; TCRdb's copy keeps in-frame clones and lacks some. The table records about 4,400 clones, 20% to 25% of them present only once. Germline CDR1 is SGDLS and CDR2 is YYNGEE. Trimming removed 4 bases at V and 5 bases at J, with 12 bases between. The length of the CDR3 is 13 residues. Treatment specified: randomized to nivolumab then ipilimumab (arm A) or the reverse (arm B). Patients had received no earlier DNA-damaging chemotherapy. The chain links TRBV9 to TRBJ2-5; no clear D gene. The clonotype comes from a human donor with melanoma. Sequencing used tumor tissue (inferred from file names), obtained from a patient given nivolumab and ipilimumab in sequence. As DNA, the CDR3 is TGTGCCAGCAGCCCCTCTCTAGGGGAGACCCAGTACTTC. Residues: CASSPSLGETQYF.